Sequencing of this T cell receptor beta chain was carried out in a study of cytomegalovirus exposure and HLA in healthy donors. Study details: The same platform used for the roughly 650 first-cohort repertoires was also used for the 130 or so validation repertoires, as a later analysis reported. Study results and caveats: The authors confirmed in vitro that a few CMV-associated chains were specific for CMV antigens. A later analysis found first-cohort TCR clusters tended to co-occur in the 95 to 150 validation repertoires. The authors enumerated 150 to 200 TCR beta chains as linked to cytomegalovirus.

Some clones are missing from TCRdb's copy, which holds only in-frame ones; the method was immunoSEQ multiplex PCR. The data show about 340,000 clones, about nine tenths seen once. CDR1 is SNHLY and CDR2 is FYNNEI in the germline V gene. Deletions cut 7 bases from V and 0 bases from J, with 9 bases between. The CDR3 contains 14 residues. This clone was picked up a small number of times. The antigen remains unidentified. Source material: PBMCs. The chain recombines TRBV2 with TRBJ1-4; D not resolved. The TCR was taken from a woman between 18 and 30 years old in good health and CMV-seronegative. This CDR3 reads CASKLLATNEKLFF. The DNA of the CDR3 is TGTGCCAGCAAACTACTTGCAACTAATGAAAAACTGTTTTTT.